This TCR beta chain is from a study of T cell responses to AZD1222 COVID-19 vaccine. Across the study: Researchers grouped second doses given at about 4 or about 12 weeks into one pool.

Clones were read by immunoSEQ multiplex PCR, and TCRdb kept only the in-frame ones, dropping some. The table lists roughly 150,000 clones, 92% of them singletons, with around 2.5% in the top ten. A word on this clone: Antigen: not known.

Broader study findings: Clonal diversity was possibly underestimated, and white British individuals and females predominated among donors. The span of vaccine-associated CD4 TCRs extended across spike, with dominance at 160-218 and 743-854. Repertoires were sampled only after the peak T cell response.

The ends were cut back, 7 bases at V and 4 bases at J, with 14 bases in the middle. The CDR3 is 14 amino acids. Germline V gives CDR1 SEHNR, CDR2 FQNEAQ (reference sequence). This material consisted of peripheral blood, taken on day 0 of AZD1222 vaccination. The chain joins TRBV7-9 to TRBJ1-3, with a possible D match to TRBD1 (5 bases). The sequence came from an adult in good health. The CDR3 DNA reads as TGTGCCAGCATCCCAGGCAGGACAGGAAACACCATATATTTT. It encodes CASIPGRTGNTIYF.